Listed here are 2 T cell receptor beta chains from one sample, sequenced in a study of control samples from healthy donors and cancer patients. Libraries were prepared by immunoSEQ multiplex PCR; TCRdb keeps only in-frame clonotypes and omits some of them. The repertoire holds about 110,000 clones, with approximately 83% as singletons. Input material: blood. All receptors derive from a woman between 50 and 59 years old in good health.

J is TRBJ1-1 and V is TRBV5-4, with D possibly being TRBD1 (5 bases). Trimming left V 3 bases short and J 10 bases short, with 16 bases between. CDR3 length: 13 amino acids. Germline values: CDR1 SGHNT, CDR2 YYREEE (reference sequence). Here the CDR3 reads CASSYPGMSGAFF. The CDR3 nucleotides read TGTGCCAGCAGCTATCCAGGGATGTCTGGAGCTTTCTTT.

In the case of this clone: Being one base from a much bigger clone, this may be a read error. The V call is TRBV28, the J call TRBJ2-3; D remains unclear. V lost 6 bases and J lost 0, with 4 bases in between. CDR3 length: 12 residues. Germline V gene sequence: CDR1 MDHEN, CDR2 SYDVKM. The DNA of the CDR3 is TGTGCCAGCAGCGACAGCACAGATACGCAGTATTTT. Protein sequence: CASSDSTDTQYF.